This T cell receptor (beta chain) was sequenced in a study of lymphopenia after photon versus proton radiotherapy. Findings and limits, study-wide: Relative stability marked proton patients; photon patients lost diversity and naive cells.

Profiled with immunoSEQ multiplex PCR; TCRdb holds only in-frame clones, not every one. The data show some 20,000 clones, with 80% to 90% seen just once and approximately 12% held by the top ten. Germline loops: CDR1 SGHAT, CDR2 FQNNGV. The CDR3 loop spans 15 amino acids. Deletions cut 5 bases from V and 1 base from J, with 9 bases between. This clone occurred a few times. Its antigen is unknown. This TCR was recovered from a man at least 80 years old with esophageal cancer. The sample was peripheral blood, taken from a patient treated with proton-based radiotherapy. The chain recombines TRBV11-2 with TRBJ2-6, with a possible D match to TRBD2 (7 bases). CDR3 nucleotides: TGTGCCAGCAGCCGGGGGGCATCTGGGGCCAACGTCCTGACTTTC. It encodes CASSRGASGANVLTF.